This T cell receptor (beta chain) was documented in a study of OX40 agonist ivuxolimab in advanced cancers. At the level of the study: Eligibility rules accepted prior anti-PD-1, anti-PD-L1 or anti-CTLA-4 therapy, and 35% to 45% had some.

The repertoire was sequenced with immunoSEQ multiplex PCR; TCRdb's copy has only in-frame clones and lacks some. The sample lists under 85,000 clones, 60% to 80% occurring once. Study outcomes and limitations: Mean expanded clone counts were higher in CD8+ than CD4+ T cells.

The CDR3 sequence is 11 residues long. Trimming stripped 3 bases from V and 10 bases from J, with 9 bases between. The V gene's germline CDR1 is MDHEN and CDR2 SYDVKM. As concerns this clone: The antigen remains undetermined.

The starting material was CD4+ or CD8+ T cells sorted from blood, obtained in a trial of the OX40 agonist ivuxolimab. The V gene is TRBV28, the J gene TRBJ1-1; no definite D call. This clonotype was sampled from an adult with an advanced solid tumor such as melanoma, head and neck, liver or kidney cancer. The CDR3 is CASSLSEGAFF. The CDR3 nucleotides read TGTGCCAGCAGTTTGTCCGAGGGAGCTTTCTTT.